These T cell receptor beta chains were read from a single sample in a study of vaccination and CD4 T cells after COVID-19. One entry per CDR3 protein results from TCRdb running MiXCR on the PCR reads. The table records about 20,000 distinct CDR3 sequences, around 48% of them present only once. Antigens for these TCRs are unknown. This material consisted of CD4+ T cells from blood, cultured in vitro, taken after SARS-CoV-2 vaccination. The receptors come from a human donor who had recovered from COVID-19. The CDR3 runs from the conserved cysteine through the conserved F or W. D genes are given only for firm matches. Clone size, where shown, is once, few, many, or a class for clones that have expanded.

DNA	CDR3	J	D	size	V
TGCAGTGCCACCGGGACAGGGTCCGGGGCCAACGTCCTGACTTTC	CSATGTGSGANVLTF	TRBJ2-6	TRBD1	once	TRBV20-1
TGTGCCAGTAGTCCCGGGCCCCGACAGGGCTGGCATGGCTACACCTTC	CASSPGPRQGWHGYTF	TRBJ1-2	TRBD1	NA	TRBV19
TGCAGTGCTAGAGACCCGTCTAGCGGGGGAATAGATACGCAGTATTTT	CSARDPSSGGIDTQYF	TRBJ2-3	TRBD2	few	TRBV20-1
TGTGCCAGCAGTGGGACAGCCAGTTCACCCCTCCACTTT	CASSGTASSPLHF	TRBJ1-6	NA	few	TRBV6-1
TGTGCCAGCAGCACAACCACGGGCAGGGGATTTAATAATTCACCCCTCCACTTT	CASSTTTGRGFNNSPLHF	TRBJ1-6	NA	few	TRBV7-6
TGTGCCAGCAGACTGGGACTAGCGGGAGTTTACGAGCAGTACTTC	CASRLGLAGVYEQYF	TRBJ2-7	TRBD2	NA	TRBV6-2/TRBV6-3
TGTGCCAGTAGCCGACAGGGAGTGGGAGATCAGCCCCAGCATTTT	CASSRQGVGDQPQHF	TRBJ1-5	TRBD1	few	TRBV19
TGTGCCAGCAGTGGGATCAGTGGTGGCTACACCTTC	CASSGISGGYTF	TRBJ1-2	NA	few	TRBV25-1
TGTGCCAGCCAGACAGGGGGCATCGAGACCCAGTACTTC	CASQTGGIETQYF	TRBJ2-5	TRBD1	few	TRBV6-1
TGTGCCAGCAGCTTGGGAGCGGGAGCGAGGGCCTACAATGAGCAGTTCTTC	CASSLGAGARAYNEQFF	TRBJ2-1	TRBD2	NA	TRBV7-9
TGTGCCAGCAGCTTAGTACAGGAGCAAACCTACGAGCAGTACTTC	CASSLVQEQTYEQYF	TRBJ2-7	NA	few	TRBV7-2
TGTGCCACCAAATTCGGGGCGGGGAACACCGGGGAGCTGTTTTTT	CATKFGAGNTGELFF	TRBJ2-2	NA	NA	TRBV15
TGTGCCAGCAGCCACAACAGGGTCTCCTACGAGCAGTACTTC	CASSHNRVSYEQYF	TRBJ2-7	NA	NA	TRBV6-1